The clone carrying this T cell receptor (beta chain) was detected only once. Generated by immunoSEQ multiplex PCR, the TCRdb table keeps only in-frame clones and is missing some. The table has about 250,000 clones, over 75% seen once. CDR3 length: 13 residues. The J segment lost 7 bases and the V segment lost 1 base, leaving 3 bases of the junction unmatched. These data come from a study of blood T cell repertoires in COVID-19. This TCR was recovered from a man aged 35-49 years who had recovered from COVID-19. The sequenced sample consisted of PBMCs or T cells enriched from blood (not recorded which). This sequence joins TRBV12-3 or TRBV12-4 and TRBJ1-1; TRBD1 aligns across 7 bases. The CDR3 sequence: CASSLGQGVEAFF. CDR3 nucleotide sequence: TGTGCCAGCAGTTTAGGGCAGGGGGTTGAAGCTTTCTTT.